The T cell receptor beta chain described here comes from a study of CD8 T cells in ankylosing spondylitis. TCRdb fed the 5' RACE reads into MiXCR, producing one record per CDR3 protein. The table includes 390,000 or so distinct CDR3 sequences, approximately 20% detected once. This clonotype showed up just a few times. Its antigen is not known. General study results and limits: Typical of ankylosing spondylitis blood, it appeared, was a TCR beta motif of under 10 highly homologous variants.

The CDR3 runs to 14 residues. With 3 bases removed from V and 0 bases from J, the gap between germline ends came to 9 bases. Germline values: CDR1 DFQATT, CDR2 SNEGSKA (reference sequence). This chain connects TRBV20-1 to TRBJ2-4, with D unresolved. The receptor comes from a male donor with ankylosing spondylitis. Sequenced sample: blood, either unsorted or a sorted T cell fraction (not recorded which). The CDR3 region has the DNA TGCAGTGCTAGCAAGCTGATAGCCAAAAACATTCAGTACTTC. It translates to CSASKLIAKNIQYF.